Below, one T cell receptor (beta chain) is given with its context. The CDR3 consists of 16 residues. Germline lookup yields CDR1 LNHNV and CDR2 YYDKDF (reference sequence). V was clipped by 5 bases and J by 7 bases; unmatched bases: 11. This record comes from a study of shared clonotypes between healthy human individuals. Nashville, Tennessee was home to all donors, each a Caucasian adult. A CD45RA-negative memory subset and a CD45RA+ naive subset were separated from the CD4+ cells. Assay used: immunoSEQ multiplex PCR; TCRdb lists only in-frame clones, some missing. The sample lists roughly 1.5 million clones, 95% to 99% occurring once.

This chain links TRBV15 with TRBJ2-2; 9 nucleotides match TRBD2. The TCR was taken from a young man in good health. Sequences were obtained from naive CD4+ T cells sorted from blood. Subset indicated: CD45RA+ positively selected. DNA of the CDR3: TGTGCCACCAGCTCCCTAGGACTAGCGACTAACGGGGAGCTGTTTTTT. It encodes CATSSLGLATNGELFF.